This TCR beta chain was retrieved from a study of blood T cell repertoires in COVID-19. Across the study: Both acute and convalescent COVID-19 samples were obtained from the United States, Italy and Spain.

TCRdb's copy holds only in-frame clones and misses some; the assay was immunoSEQ multiplex PCR. Among roughly 360,000 clones listed, about four fifths were seen once. Ages ranged from roughly 18 to 100 years, with residence in 20 to 30 US areas. Participant reports of clinical history set cohort assignment. The recovered donors of Cohort 3 showed two negative PCRs, clearance, or symptom resolution. CDR1 and CDR2 (germline): MNHEY, SVGEGT. This CDR3 contains 14 residues. J gave up 6 bases and V 2 bases, and 3 bases lay outside the gene matches. Material for sequencing was PBMCs or T cells enriched from blood (not recorded which). The chain is built from TRBV6-2 or TRBV6-3 and TRBJ2-3, with 9 bases matching TRBD2. The receptor was derived from a woman between 50 and 59 years old who had recovered from COVID-19. The CDR3 region has the DNA TGTGCCAGCAGTTACGGCGGGGGGGCGGATACGCAGTATTTT. Translation gives CASSYGGGADTQYF.